The source of this TCR beta chain is a study of cytomegalovirus exposure and HLA in healthy donors (dated by TCRdb to between 2016 and 2019). Study-level background: According to a later analysis, one platform produced both the approximately 110 validation repertoires and the approximately 670 repertoires of the first cohort. The study combined high-throughput TCR immunosequencing, statistical association of individual TCRs with disease status, and machine learning to predict cytomegalovirus infection status. In addition to the first cohort of 650 to 750 subjects, a separate validation cohort of approximately 110 different subjects was used. The study aimed to test whether cataloging public T cell receptors could reveal signatures of past pathogen exposure.

General conclusions and limits of the study: The classifier was reported to diagnose cytomegalovirus status with high specificity and sensitivity in both the original and validation cohorts. A few of the identified cytomegalovirus-associated TCR beta chains were confirmed in vitro to be specific for cytomegalovirus antigens. The authors suggested that the approach could potentially be extended to other disease states and immunological phenotypes. Most TCR sequences were observed very rarely across donors, whereas some public TCRs were present in many individuals. The study listed 164 TCR beta chains as associated with cytomegalovirus. The validation cohort had no HLA typing available for a later analysis, so co-occurrence within that cohort was assessed over all 120 or so repertoires. In a later analysis, TCRs clustered in the first cohort were found to also tend to co-occur in the 110 or so validation repertoires, with approximately 93% of cluster scores above 0.

Library prep was done by the immunoSEQ multiplex PCR assay. Regarding the original processing steps: A statistical classification framework was developed to diagnose cytomegalovirus status using the catalog of TCR beta chain sequences. TCRdb took over this immuneACCESS table, retaining in-frame rearrangements with V and J assigned. Such tables are incomplete; in checked studies, under half of the missing clones stem from an unresolved V gene, and the remainder is unexplained. V and J calls and clone size are copied from that table; D and trimming were computed from the DNA. This sample gives around 400,000 clones in total; 86% of them show up just once. 0.83% of the sample is held by the ten biggest clonotypes. The donors were included in the validation cohort of 100 to 150 subjects, a group kept apart from the 666-subject first cohort. As concerns this clone: The target of this receptor is not known. There are no base qualities to consult, and no much larger clone falls within one base.

What was sequenced was PBMCs. The clonotype was recovered from a woman aged 18-29 years in good health and CMV-seronegative.

The nucleotide sequence reads as follows: TGTGCCAGCAGTTTCCCGGACAGGGGGGTTATAAGCTACACCTTC. Translated, it gives CASSFPDRGVISYTF. The chain is assembled from TRBV28 and TRBJ1-2; 10 bases in the middle match TRBD1. V is cut back by 3 bases and J by 9 bases, with 10 bases in the junction unmatched. The germline V gene provides CDR1 MDHEN and CDR2 SYDVKM. CDR3 length: 15 amino acids, cysteine to phenylalanine. Left in the record is the CDR3 DNA by itself, 45 bases read in frame from the first base.